The TCR beta chain under discussion was sequenced for a study of cytomegalovirus exposure and HLA in healthy donors (dated by TCRdb to 2017 to 2019). Context from the whole study: An earlier analysis of some 500 of the donors reported approximately 270 Gb of sequence data and some 100 million unique TCR beta sequences from 190 million or so T cells. About 310 gigabases of sequencing data and approximately 85 million unique TCR sequences were included in an early release covering several hundred HLA-typed donors. Of the roughly 390 genotyped donors, 65% to 90% were placed in the genetic ancestry cluster associated with self-reported Caucasian donors. The aim of the study was to test whether cataloging public T cell receptors could identify signatures of past pathogen exposure. The study profiled the T cell repertoires of 500 to 800 subjects by immunosequencing and related them to cytomegalovirus serostatus. Along with the roughly 670-subject first cohort, a separate validation cohort of 120 different subjects was used. The study combined high-throughput TCR immunosequencing, statistical association of individual TCRs with disease status, and machine learning to predict cytomegalovirus infection status. To study patterns of TCR occurrence, a later analysis re-analyzed previously published TCR beta repertoires from under 750 donors and added high-resolution HLA genotyping. The later analysis used no new phenotypic data to find candidate immune exposures, relying instead on TCR beta sequences and their occurrence across donors. To decide whether each TCR beta V gene segment behaved as functional or pseudogenic, an earlier analysis of fewer than 750 of the donors relied on high-throughput TCR beta sequencing. Alongside the repertoire data, information on donor age, sex, ethnicity and CMV serostatus was compiled. In a later genetic analysis, genome-wide SNP genotypes for about 65% of the roughly 700 donors were used, and that subset was treated as a discovery cohort. All discovery cohort repertoires had been generated on a single sequencing platform. HLA typing included class I and class II loci at four-digit resolution. Typing coverage differed by locus: A, B, C, DRB1 and DQB1 were typed in about 620-630 donors, DQA1 in approximately 520, DPA1 in 600 to 610, and DPB1 in about 450. Because of strong linkage in the cohort, roughly five DR-DQ haplotypes were treated as single units for association and clustering. Among almost 400 genotyped donors of the cohort, an average of 235,054 unique TCR beta nucleotide sequences were sequenced per donor, roughly a sixth of them non-productive. Broad study findings and their caveats: CMV serostatus was the only immune exposure information available for the cohort. According to a later analysis, most CMV-associated TCR beta chains appeared to be HLA-restricted, and the HLA associations seemed to be driven largely by CMV exposure. It was suggested by the authors that the approach could potentially be generalized to other disease states and immunological phenotypes. The study gave a list of some 150 TCR beta chains associated with cytomegalovirus. The cohort was sequenced for TCR beta chains only, and without alpha or paired-chain data the features that could be detected were limited. A further reported finding was that TCR beta sequences accurately predicted the HLA-A and HLA-B alleles for most subjects in the first cohort. Several of the top co-occurrence clusters appeared to be linked to parvovirus B19, influenza, CMV and Epstein-Barr virus, according to a later analysis. A later genetic analysis reported fewer N-insertions in productive TCRs among donors in an Asian-associated ancestry cluster than the 666-donor mean. The classifier was reported to diagnose cytomegalovirus status with high specificity and sensitivity in both the original and validation cohorts. In a later analysis, HLA-associated TCR beta chains showed more clonal expansion and lower generation probabilities than non-associated chains that were equally common. At a false discovery rate of 0.05, a later analysis linked 15,000 to 20,000 TCR beta sequences to specific HLA alleles. Most TCR sequences were seen in very few donors, while some public TCRs were found in many individuals. In a later analysis, the rate of TCR association differed among HLA loci, with DRB1 alleles having the most associated TCRs and HLA-C alleles having the fewest. A later genetic analysis associated a missense DCLRE1C variant with V-gene and J-gene trimming of TCR beta chains, and an independent cohort replicated the association. Presence/absence analyses assumed roughly uniform sequencing depth across donors, an assumption that may not hold. In an earlier analysis of over 550 of the donors, most TCR beta V segments were observed in productive rearrangements about 90% or about 30% of the time, broadly matching IMGT annotations. Correlated functional status among segregating V segments might reflect linkage disequilibrium, but an unknown experimental factor could not be ruled out. Some IMGT-functional V segments, including TRBV6-2 and TRBV6-3, could not be distinguished by the 87-base-pair reads and were therefore excluded. In vitro tests confirmed that a few of the cytomegalovirus-associated TCR beta chains recognize cytomegalovirus antigens. When HLA alleles, especially DR and DQ, strongly co-occurred, TCR associations were difficult to assign to individual alleles. Because HLA typing was missing for some donors at each locus, association tests included only the typed subset. A cluster of highly shared sequence variants was judged likely to be a technical artifact of the sequencing pipeline. Seventeen rarely observed V segments, including chromosome 9 orphons, were excluded from the earlier analysis of almost 600 of the donors because counts were too low.

The cohort was made up of about 670 healthy bone marrow donors. At the time of sampling, every cohort member was nominally healthy, though immune exposures that went unrecorded were likely present. The donor was CMV seronegative and was included in the group of 352 seronegative cohort members. A peripheral blood sample was provided by each donor, and peripheral blood mononuclear cells were used for TCR beta sequencing. Genomic DNA was extracted from the blood cell samples with the Qiagen DNeasy Blood Extraction Kit. The CDR3, cysteine through phenylalanine, is 14 amino acids long. Solely the CDR3 DNA is kept, with 42 bases framed from the first base. Trimming leaves V shorter by 4 bases and J shorter by 4 bases, with the junction holding 4 bases beyond the gene matches. CDR1 and CDR2 are drawn from the germline V gene: MNHNS, SASEGT. Regarding this clone: It lacks a known antigen. No qualities accompany the bases; no much larger clone lies one base away.

The library came from the immunoSEQ multiplex PCR assay. A mixture of 60 forward primers for TCR Vbeta segments and 13 reverse primers for TCR Jbeta segments was used in the multiplex PCR. Amplification of the CDR3 region of rearranged TCR beta genes was performed with a multiplex PCR assay on genomic DNA. The amplified TCR beta libraries were sequenced on the Illumina HiSeq System as 87-base-pair reads. The published analysis was carried out like this. A later analysis counted 65 million to 90 million unique TCR beta chains across the 666 repertoires, and approximately 11 million of these chains were shared by at least two donors. A nearest-neighbor algorithm error-corrected the raw reads and collapsed the reads into unique sequences, merging closely related sequences to remove PCR and sequencing errors. CDR3 sequences were aligned to IMGT reference sequences to assign V, D and J gene segments. For a sequence to be retained, at least a six-nucleotide match to both a V gene segment and a J gene segment was required. Rearrangements were classified as productive when the CDR3 lacked stop codons and remained in frame with V and J, and all other rearrangements were classified as non-productive. CDR3 was defined by IMGT convention, running from the second conserved V-encoded cysteine to the conserved J-encoded phenylalanine. Sequences without an unambiguous match to a single V gene segment were excluded from the earlier analysis of approximately 560 of the donors. An earlier analysis of fewer than 750 of the donors called V segments functional above 56.7% productive rearrangements and segregating when the between-donor standard deviation exceeded 5%. A statistical classification framework was built for diagnosing cytomegalovirus status from the catalog of TCR beta chain sequences. A later analysis assigned V and J genes by comparing TCR nucleotide sequences with IMGT/GENE-DB human TR gene sequences. The TCRdist pipeline was used in a later analysis to assign CDR3 sequences and most-parsimonious VDJ recombination scenarios. In a later analysis, every TCR beta chain was defined by the combination of its CDR3 amino acid sequence and its V-gene family, and reads without a unique V-gene family were dropped. As a way to deal with suspected cross-contamination and a sequencing artifact, a later analysis dropped 500 to 700 nucleotide sequences that were highly shared and had low generation probability. In a later analysis, a clonal expansion index for each public chain was calculated from normalized within-repertoire ranks of inferred template counts. In a later analysis, generation probabilities were computed with a VDJ recombination model fitted to out-of-frame rearrangements, and the resulting probabilities were checked against IGoR. In a later analysis, hypergeometric tests were used to score TCR-TCR, TCR-HLA and TCR-CMV co-occurrence, with a repertoire-size bias correction applied to TCR pairs. In a later analysis, false discovery rates were estimated by permuting HLA or CMV assignments 20 times. In a later analysis, co-occurring TCRs were grouped with DBSCAN, and TCRdist sequence similarity was added when clustering was performed within HLA-allele-positive subsets. Repertoires with fewer than 30,000 or more than 120,000 public chains, plus five repertoires with anomalous nucleotide sharing, were excluded from co-occurrence clustering. TCRdb's version of the immuneACCESS table is confined to in-frame rearrangements and falls short of the full clone set. An unresolved V gene accounts for under half of the shortfall where checked; the remainder is of unknown origin. V and J calls and clone size are copied from that table; D and trimming were computed from the DNA. The sample table contains roughly 120,000 clones; only one count was recorded for 70% to 75% of them. The leading ten clones occupy around 1.7% of the sample.

The chain was built from TRBV6-1 and TRBJ2-3, and 8 junction bases match TRBD1. Sequencing was carried out using PBMCs. The receptor was isolated from a young woman in good health and CMV-seronegative. The nucleotide sequence reads as follows: TGTGCCAGCAGTGGACAGGGGTATGCAGATACGCAGTATTTT. Translated, it gives CASSGQGYADTQYF.